A single sample is the source of the 2 T cell receptor beta chains below, sequenced in a study of blood T cell repertoires in COVID-19. Method: immunoSEQ multiplex PCR; TCRdb's copy keeps in-frame clones and lacks some. The sample carries 250,000 to 300,000 clones, about 89% recorded once. Material for sequencing was peripheral blood. These receptors were collected from a man aged 40-49 years with acute or convalescent COVID-19.

About this clone: The same CDR3 is also encoded by other DNA sequences in this sample. The chain employs TRBV2 and TRBJ1-1, with D perhaps TRBD1 (6 bases). CDR3 length: 13 amino acids. The V and J ends lost 6 bases and 0 bases respectively, with 8 bases between them. The V gene's germline CDR1 is SNHLY and CDR2 FYNNEI. For the CDR3, the DNA is TGTGCCAGCAGGGACAGCCTGAACACTGAAGCTTTCTTT. Its translation: CASRDSLNTEAFF.

This chain connects TRBV5-1 to TRBJ1-3; 9 nucleotides agree with TRBD1. Germline loops: CDR1 SGHRS, CDR2 YFSETQ. The V segment lost 0 bases and the J segment 8 bases; nucleotides outside the gene matches: 6. CDR3 length: 15 amino acids. The CDR3 DNA reads as TGCGCCAGCAGCTTGGTGGGACAGGGTATTGACACCATATATTTT. This sequence encodes CASSLVGQGIDTIYF.